Listed below are T cell receptor beta chains from one sample, sequenced in a study of blood T cell repertoires in COVID-19. Clones were sequenced by immunoSEQ multiplex PCR, and TCRdb holds only the in-frame ones, with some missing. The sample lists about 240,000 clones, about 80% occurring once. Sequencing was carried out using peripheral blood. All receptors derive from a woman older than 75 with acute or convalescent COVID-19. Both conserved end residues are part of each CDR3. D genes are given only for firm matches. Only part of the rows carry a size: once, few, many, or a class if the clone is expanded.

clone_size j_call d_call v_call cdr3_nt cdr3_aa
- TRBJ2-5 TRBD1 TRBV27 TGTGCCAGCAGTCCGACAGGGATAAGCCGTACGACCCAGTACTTC CASSPTGISRTTQYF
- TRBJ1-6 TRBD1 TRBV9 TGTGCCAGCAGCGCAGAGACAGGGCGCAATTCACCCCTCCACTTT CASSAETGRNSPLHF
- TRBJ1-4 TRBD1 TRBV5-1 TGCGCCAGCAGTTTCCGGGACAGCGGGGAAAAACTGTTTTTT CASSFRDSGEKLFF
- TRBJ2-3 - TRBV24-1 TGTGCCACCAGTGCAGCCGACCCCAGGGAAGATACGCAGTATTTT CATSAADPREDTQYF
- TRBJ2-6 - TRBV27 TGTGCCAGCACTTCCCAGGGTCTTACCGGGGCCAACGTCCTGACTTTC CASTSQGLTGANVLTF
- TRBJ1-3 - TRBV4-2 TGTGCCAGCAGCCAAGATATGACAGGAGCCTCTGGAAACACCATATATTTT CASSQDMTGASGNTIYF
- TRBJ1-2 - TRBV24-1 TGTGCCACCAGTGACTCCAGGGGTTACTATGGCTACACCTTC CATSDSRGYYGYTF
- TRBJ2-3 TRBD1 TRBV4-1 TGCGCCAGCAGGCAATCCCCCAGGGGGTTAGGAGATACGCAGTATTTT CASRQSPRGLGDTQYF
- TRBJ1-6 - TRBV2 TGTGCCAGATCGACATTGAATAATTCACCCCTCCACTTT CARSTLNNSPLHF
- TRBJ1-6 - TRBV6-5 TGTGCCGGAAAGACGGGAAATTCACCCCTCCACTTT CAGKTGNSPLHF
- TRBJ2-1 TRBD2 TRBV24-1 TGTGCCACCAGTGACCGACTAGCGGGGGGCTCCTACAATGAGCAGTTCTTC CATSDRLAGGSYNEQFF
- TRBJ1-5 - TRBV2 TGTGCCAGCAGTGAAGCGCGGGGTGGCCAGCCCCAGCATTTT CASSEARGGQPQHF
- TRBJ2-7 TRBD1 TRBV5-1 TGCGCCAGCAGCTCACAGGGGGCGTACGAGCAGTACTTC CASSSQGAYEQYF
- TRBJ2-2 TRBD1 TRBV5-6 TGTGCCAGCAGCTCCCGGGACAGGCCCGGGGAGCTGTTTTTT CASSSRDRPGELFF
- TRBJ2-7 - TRBV2 TGTGCCAGCAGTGATGGACAGATCTACGAGCAGTACTTC CASSDGQIYEQYF
- TRBJ2-4 - TRBV6-6 TGTGCCAGCAGTCCCCCCGACGTGCGGGTCTTAGCCAAAAACATTCAGTACTTC CASSPPDVRVLAKNIQYF
once TRBJ2-1 TRBD1 TRBV12-3/TRBV12-4 TGTGCCAGCAGTCCTACCCGGACAGGGGGGAAGTTCTTC CASSPTRTGGKFF
- TRBJ2-7 - TRBV2 TGTGCCAGCAGTGACGGTCTATCCTACGAGCAGTACTTC CASSDGLSYEQYF
- TRBJ1-2 TRBD1 TRBV5-1 TGCGCCAGCAGCAGGGGGACAGGGGGCTCAAGAGGCTACACCTTC CASSRGTGGSRGYTF
- TRBJ1-2 - TRBV2 TGTGCCAGCAGCGCCGGGATGAACTATGGCTACACCTTC CASSAGMNYGYTF
- TRBJ1-5 TRBD1 TRBV18 TGTGCCAGCTCTACGTCGGACAGGGGGTATCAGCCCCAGCATTTT CASSTSDRGYQPQHF
- TRBJ2-7 TRBD1 TRBV3-1/TRBV3-2 TGTGCCAGCAGCCGGTCTCTGGGGACAGCACAACCCTACGAGCAGTACTTC CASSRSLGTAQPYEQYF
once TRBJ2-3 TRBD1 TRBV19 TGTGCCAGTAGCTCTGGACAGGGGGCTCCAGATACGCAGTATTTT CASSSGQGAPDTQYF
- TRBJ2-7 - TRBV18 TGTGCCAGCTCACCAAACAGGGGAGGATCCTACGAGCAGTACTTC CASSPNRGGSYEQYF
- TRBJ1-4 TRBD1 TRBV7-9 TGTGCCAGCAGCCAGGGACAGGGAGGAGAAAAACTGTTTTTT CASSQGQGGEKLFF
- TRBJ2-2 - TRBV21-1 TGTGCCAGCAGCAAATTCTATCCCGGGGAGCTGTTTTTT CASSKFYPGELFF
- TRBJ1-5 - TRBV28 TGTGCCAGCAGTTTAGAGGTCGGATATATGGGCAATCAGCCCCAGCATTTT CASSLEVGYMGNQPQHF
- TRBJ2-6 TRBD1 TRBV5-1 TGCGCCAGCAGCTTAGACAGGGGGAGTTTTGGGGCCAACGTCCTGACTTTC CASSLDRGSFGANVLTF
- TRBJ2-7 TRBD1 TRBV6-5 TGTGCCAGCAGTCGACAGGGGGAAGCCTACGAGCAGTACTTC CASSRQGEAYEQYF
- TRBJ1-2 - TRBV20-1 TGCAGTGCTAGAGAGCGGAATGGCTACACCTTC CSARERNGYTF
- TRBJ1-1 TRBD1 TRBV2 TGTGCCAGCACCTCGGGACAGCCGAACACTGAAGCTTTCTTT CASTSGQPNTEAFF
- TRBJ2-3 TRBD1 TRBV28 TGTGCCAGCAGTTTAGGGCGGACAGGGGGCACAGATACGCAGTATTTT CASSLGRTGGTDTQYF
- TRBJ1-1 - TRBV7-2 TGTGCCAGCAGCTTAGTAGGGGGATATAACACTGAAGCTTTCTTT CASSLVGGYNTEAFF
- TRBJ2-7 TRBD1 TRBV29-1 TGCAGCGTTTCCCCAGGGGGAAGCTCCTACGAGCAGTACTTC CSVSPGGSSYEQYF
few TRBJ1-2 TRBD1 TRBV27 TGTGCCAGCAGCTCCCTCGACAGGGGCTATGGCTACACCTTC CASSSLDRGYGYTF
- TRBJ2-5 TRBD2 TRBV5-1 TGCGCCAGCAGCCCAAGGGGGACCGGGGGGGCCTTCGGAGAGACCCAGTACTTC CASSPRGTGGAFGETQYF
- TRBJ2-4 TRBD1 TRBV4-1 TGCGCCAGCAGCCAAGAAAGGGGGACAGGGGTCCCCAAAAACATTCAGTACTTC CASSQERGTGVPKNIQYF
- TRBJ2-2 - TRBV5-4 TGTGCCAGCAGCCTCGGTCGAAGGAACACCGGGGAGCTGTTTTTT CASSLGRRNTGELFF
- TRBJ1-3 TRBD1 TRBV4-1 TGCGCCAGCAGCCAAGATCCGCCAGACAGGGGGAGGGGAAACACCATATATTTT CASSQDPPDRGRGNTIYF
- TRBJ1-2 - TRBV5-1 TGCGCCAGCAGCTTGATTTCAGACAAGTCCTATGGCTACACCTTC CASSLISDKSYGYTF
- TRBJ2-4 - TRBV5-1 TGCGCCAGCAGCTACTCTCCAGGGTTCCAAAACATTCAGTACTTC CASSYSPGFQNIQYF
- TRBJ2-5 TRBD2 TRBV30 TGTGCCCTTAGCGGGGGCGGAGAGACCCAGTACTTC CALSGGGETQYF
- TRBJ2-5 - TRBV7-9 TGTGCCAGCTCGGGACAAGAGACCCAGTACTTC CASSGQETQYF
- TRBJ1-5 - TRBV10-1 TGCGCCAGCACACCTACTGTACAGGAGCATCAGCCCCAGCATTTT CASTPTVQEHQPQHF
- TRBJ2-1 - TRBV12-3/TRBV12-4 TGTGCCAGCAGCGTATACAATGAGCAGTTCTTC CASSVYNEQFF
- TRBJ2-3 - TRBV5-4 TGTGCCAGCAGCTTGGGGGGTCGAGAGGGAGCAGATACGCAGTATTTT CASSLGGREGADTQYF